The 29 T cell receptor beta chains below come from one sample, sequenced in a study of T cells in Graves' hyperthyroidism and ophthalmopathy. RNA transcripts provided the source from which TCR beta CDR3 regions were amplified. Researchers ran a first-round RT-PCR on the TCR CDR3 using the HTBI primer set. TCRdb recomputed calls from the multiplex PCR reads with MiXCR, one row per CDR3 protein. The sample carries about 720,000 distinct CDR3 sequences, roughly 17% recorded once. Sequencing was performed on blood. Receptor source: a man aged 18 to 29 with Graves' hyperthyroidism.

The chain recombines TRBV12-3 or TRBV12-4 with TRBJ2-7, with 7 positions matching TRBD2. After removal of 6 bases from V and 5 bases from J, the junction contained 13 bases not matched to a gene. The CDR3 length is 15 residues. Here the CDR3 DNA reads TGTGCCAGCAGCCCTTATGGCGGGAGACGCAACGAGCAGTACTTC. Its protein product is CASSPYGGRRNEQYF.

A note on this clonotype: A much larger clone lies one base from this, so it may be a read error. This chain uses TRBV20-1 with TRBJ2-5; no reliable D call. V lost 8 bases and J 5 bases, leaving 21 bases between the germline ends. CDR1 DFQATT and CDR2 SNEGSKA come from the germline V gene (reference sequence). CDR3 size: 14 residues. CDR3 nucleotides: TGCAGTACCCACCAGTGGCCGGCTGAGGAGACCCAGTACTTC. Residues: CSTHQWPAEETQYF.

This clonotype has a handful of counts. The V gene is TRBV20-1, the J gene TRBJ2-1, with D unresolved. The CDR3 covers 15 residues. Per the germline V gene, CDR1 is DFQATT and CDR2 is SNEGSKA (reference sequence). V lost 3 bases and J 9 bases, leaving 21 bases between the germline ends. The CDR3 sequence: CSASNARVRFLEQFF. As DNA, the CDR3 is TGCAGTGCTAGTAACGCCCGAGTTAGATTTCTTGAGCAGTTCTTC.

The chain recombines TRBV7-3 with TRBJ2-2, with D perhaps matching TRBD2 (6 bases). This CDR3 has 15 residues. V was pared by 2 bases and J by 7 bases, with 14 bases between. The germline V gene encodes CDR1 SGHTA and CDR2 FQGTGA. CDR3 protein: CASSLGGRSNGELFF. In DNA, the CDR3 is TGTGCCAGCAGCTTAGGGGGGAGATCGAACGGGGAGCTGTTTTTT.

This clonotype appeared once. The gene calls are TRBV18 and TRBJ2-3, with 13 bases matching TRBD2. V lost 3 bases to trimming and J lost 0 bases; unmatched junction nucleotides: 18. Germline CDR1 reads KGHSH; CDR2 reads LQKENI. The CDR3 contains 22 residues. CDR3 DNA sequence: TGTGCCAGCTCACCGTACGATTCGACCGGGACTAGCGGGGCCTTCAGCACAGATACGCAGTATTTT. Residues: CASSPYDSTGTSGAFSTDTQYF.

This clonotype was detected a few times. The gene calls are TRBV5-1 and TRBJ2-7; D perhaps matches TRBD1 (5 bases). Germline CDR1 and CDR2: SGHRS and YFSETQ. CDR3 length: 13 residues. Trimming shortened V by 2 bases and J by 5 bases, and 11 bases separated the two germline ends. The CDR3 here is CASSFFTGDEQYF. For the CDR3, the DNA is TGCGCCAGCAGCTTCTTTACAGGCGACGAGCAGTACTTC.

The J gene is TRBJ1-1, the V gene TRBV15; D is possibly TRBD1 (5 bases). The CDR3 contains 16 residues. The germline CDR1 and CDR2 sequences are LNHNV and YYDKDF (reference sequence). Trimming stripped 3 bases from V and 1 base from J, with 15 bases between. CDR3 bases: TGTGCCACCAGCAGTCCCACCTCGGGGCCGAACACTGAAGCTTTCTTT. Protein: CATSSPTSGPNTEAFF.

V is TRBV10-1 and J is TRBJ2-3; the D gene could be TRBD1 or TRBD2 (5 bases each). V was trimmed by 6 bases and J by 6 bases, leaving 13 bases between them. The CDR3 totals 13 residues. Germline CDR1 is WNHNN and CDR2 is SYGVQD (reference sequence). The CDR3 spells CASSAGTFDTQYF. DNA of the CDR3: TGCGCCAGCAGCGCCGGGACCTTCGATACGCAGTATTTT.

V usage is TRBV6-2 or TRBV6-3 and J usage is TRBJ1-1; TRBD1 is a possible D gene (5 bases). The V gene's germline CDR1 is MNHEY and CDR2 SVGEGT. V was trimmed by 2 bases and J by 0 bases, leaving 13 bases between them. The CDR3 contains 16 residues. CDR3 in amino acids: CASSYGGVGVNTEAFF. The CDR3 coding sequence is TGTGCCAGCAGTTACGGGGGAGTTGGGGTGAACACTGAAGCTTTCTTT.

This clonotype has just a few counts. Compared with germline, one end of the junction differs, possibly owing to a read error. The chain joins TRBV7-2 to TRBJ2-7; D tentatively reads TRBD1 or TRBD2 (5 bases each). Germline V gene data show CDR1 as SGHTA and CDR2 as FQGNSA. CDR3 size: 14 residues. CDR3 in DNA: TGTGCCAGCAGCACCAGGGACCGACCCTACGAGCAGCACTTC. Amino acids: CASSTRDRPYEQHF.

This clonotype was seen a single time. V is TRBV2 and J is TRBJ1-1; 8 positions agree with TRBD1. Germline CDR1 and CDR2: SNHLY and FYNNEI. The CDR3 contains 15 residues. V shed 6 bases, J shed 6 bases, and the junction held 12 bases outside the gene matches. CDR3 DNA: TGTGCCAGCAGCGAGGTACAGCAGGGGGCTGCTGAAGCTTTCTTT. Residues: CASSEVQQGAAEAFF. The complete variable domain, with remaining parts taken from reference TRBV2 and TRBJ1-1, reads EPEVTQTPSHQVTQMGQEVILRCVPISNHLYFYWYRQILGQKVEFLVSFYNNEISEKSEIFDDQFSVERPDGSNFTLKIRSTKLEDSAMYFCASSEVQQGAAEAFFGQGTRLTVV.

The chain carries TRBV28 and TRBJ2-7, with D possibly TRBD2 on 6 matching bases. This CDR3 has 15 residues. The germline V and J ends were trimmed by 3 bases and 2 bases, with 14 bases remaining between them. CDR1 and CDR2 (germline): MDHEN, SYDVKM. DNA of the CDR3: TGTGCCAGCAGTTTGGGGTCAGGGAGGACCTACGAGCAGTACTTC. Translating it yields CASSLGSGRTYEQYF.

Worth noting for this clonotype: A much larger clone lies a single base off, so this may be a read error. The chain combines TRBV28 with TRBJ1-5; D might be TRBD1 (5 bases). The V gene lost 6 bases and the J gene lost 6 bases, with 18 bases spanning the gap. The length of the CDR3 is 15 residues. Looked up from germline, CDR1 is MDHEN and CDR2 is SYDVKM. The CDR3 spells CASSLRIGVGQPQHF. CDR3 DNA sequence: TGTGCCAGCAGCCTAAGGATAGGGGTTGGTCAGCCCCAGCATTTT.

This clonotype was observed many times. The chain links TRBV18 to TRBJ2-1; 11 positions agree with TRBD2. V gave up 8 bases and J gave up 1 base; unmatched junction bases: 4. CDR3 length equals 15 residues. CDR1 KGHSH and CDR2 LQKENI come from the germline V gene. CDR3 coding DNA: TGTGCCAGCAGTCCTAGCGGGGGGTCCTACAATGAGCAGTTCTTC. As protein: CASSPSGGSYNEQFF.

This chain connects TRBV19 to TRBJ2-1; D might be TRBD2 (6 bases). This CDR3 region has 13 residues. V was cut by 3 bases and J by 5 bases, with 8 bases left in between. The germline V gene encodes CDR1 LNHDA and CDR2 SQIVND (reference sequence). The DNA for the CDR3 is TGTGCCAGTAGTATCGGAGGGGACAATGAGCAGTTCTTC. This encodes CASSIGGDNEQFF.

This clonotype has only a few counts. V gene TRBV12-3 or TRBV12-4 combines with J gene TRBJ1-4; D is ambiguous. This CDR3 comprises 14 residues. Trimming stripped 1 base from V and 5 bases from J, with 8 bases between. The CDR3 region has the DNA TGTGCCAGCAGTTTAGACAGCCTAAATGAAAAACTGTTTTTT. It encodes CASSLDSLNEKLFF.

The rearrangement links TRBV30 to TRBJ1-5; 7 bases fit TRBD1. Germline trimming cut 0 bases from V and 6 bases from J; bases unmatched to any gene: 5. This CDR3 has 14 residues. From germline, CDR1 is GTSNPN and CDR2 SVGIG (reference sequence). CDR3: CAWSVQGGTQPQHF. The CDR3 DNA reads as TGTGCCTGGAGTGTGCAGGGGGGGACTCAGCCCCAGCATTTT.

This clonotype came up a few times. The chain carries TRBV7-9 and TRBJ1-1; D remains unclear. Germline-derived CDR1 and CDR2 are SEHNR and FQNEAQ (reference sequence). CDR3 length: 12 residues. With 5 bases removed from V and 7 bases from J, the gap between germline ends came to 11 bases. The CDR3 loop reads CASSPKYLEAFF. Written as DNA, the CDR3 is TGTGCCAGCAGCCCGAAGTACCTTGAAGCTTTCTTT.

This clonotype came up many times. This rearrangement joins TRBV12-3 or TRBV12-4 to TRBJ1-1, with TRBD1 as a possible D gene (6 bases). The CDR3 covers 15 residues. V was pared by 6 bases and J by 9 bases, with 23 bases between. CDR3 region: CASSLPLDSHGKAFF. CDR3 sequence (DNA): TGTGCCAGCAGCCTACCTCTGGACAGTCACGGCAAAGCTTTCTTT.

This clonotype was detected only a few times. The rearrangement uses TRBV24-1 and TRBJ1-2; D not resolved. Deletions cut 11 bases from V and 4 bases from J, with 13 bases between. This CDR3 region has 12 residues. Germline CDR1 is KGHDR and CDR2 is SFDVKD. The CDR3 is CAIGDGFYGYTF. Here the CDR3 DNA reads TGTGCCATCGGTGACGGATTCTATGGCTACACCTTC.

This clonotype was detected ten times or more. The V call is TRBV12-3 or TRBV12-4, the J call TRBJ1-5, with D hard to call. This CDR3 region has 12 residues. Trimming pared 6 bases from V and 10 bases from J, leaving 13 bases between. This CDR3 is CASSEFVPPQHF. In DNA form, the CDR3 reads TGTGCCAGCAGCGAATTTGTCCCCCCCCAGCATTTT.

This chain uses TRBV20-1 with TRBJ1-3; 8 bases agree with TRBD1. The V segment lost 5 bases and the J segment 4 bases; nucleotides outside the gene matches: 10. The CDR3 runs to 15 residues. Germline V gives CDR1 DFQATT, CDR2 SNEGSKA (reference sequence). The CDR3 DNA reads TGCAGTGCTCGGGAGGAGACAGGGGTAGGAAACACCATATATTTT. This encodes CSAREETGVGNTIYF.

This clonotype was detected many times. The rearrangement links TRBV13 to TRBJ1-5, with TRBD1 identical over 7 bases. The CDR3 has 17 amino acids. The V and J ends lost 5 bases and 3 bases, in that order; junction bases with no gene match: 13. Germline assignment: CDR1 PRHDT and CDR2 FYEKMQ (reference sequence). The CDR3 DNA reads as TGTGCCAGCAGCCAGCGTGACAGGGACGGGAACAATCAGCCCCAGCATTTT. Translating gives CASSQRDRDGNNQPQHF.

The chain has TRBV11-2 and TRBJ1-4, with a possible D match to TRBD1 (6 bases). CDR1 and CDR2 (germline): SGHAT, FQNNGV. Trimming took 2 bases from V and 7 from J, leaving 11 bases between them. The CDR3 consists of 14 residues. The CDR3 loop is CASSLQGFSEKLFF. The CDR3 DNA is TGTGCCAGCAGCTTACAGGGGTTTTCTGAAAAACTGTTTTTT.

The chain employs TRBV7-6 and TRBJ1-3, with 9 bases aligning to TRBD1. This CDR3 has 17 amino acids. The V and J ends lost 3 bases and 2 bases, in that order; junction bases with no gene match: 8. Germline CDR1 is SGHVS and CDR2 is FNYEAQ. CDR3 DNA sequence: TGTGCCAGCAGCTTGGGGGATAACAGGGGGCCTGGAAACACCATATATTTT. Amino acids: CASSLGDNRGPGNTIYF.

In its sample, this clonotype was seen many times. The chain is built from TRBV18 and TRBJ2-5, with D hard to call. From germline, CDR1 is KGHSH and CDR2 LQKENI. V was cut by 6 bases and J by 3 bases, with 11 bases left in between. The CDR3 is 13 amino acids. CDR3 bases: TGTGCCAGCTCCCCTACGTCGAAAGAGACCCAGTACTTC. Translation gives CASSPTSKETQYF.

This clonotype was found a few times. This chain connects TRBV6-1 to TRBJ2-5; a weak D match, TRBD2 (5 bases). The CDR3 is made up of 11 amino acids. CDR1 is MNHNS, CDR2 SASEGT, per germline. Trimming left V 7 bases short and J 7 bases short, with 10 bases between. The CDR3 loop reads CASIERGTQYF. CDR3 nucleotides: TGTGCCAGCATCGAACGGGGGACCCAGTACTTC.

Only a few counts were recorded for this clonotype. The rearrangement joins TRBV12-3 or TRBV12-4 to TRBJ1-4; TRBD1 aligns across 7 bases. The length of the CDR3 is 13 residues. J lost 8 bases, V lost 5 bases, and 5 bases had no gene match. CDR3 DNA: TGTGCCAGCAGTATCAGACAGGGCGAAAAACTGTTTTTT. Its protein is CASSIRQGEKLFF.

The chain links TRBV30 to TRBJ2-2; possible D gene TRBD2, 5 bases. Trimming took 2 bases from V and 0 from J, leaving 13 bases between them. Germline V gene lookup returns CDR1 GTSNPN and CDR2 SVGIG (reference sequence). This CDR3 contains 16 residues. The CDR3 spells CAWSSPRGTNTGELFF. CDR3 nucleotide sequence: TGTGCCTGGAGTTCCCCCCGGGGTACGAACACCGGGGAGCTGTTTTTT.